The next 23 T cell receptor beta chains were all read from a single sample in a study of T cell repertoires in cytomegalovirus infection. TCRdb redid the calling of the reads with MiXCR, one entry per CDR3 protein. The data contain more than 350,000 distinct CDR3 sequences, approximately 31% of them singletons. Sequencing input: PBMCs. These receptors were obtained from a human donor in good health (CMV status not recorded). Some clones in this sample may be carry-over from other donors' samples.

The gene calls are TRBV10-1 and TRBJ2-5; D gene unclear. V was trimmed by 0 bases and J by 4 bases, leaving 6 bases between them. Germline V gives CDR1 WNHNN, CDR2 SYGVQD (reference sequence). This CDR3 has 13 residues. The CDR3 coding sequence is TGCGCCAGCAGTGAGTCGTTCGGAGAGACCCAGTACTTC. Translation: CASSESFGETQYF.

This CDR3 is CASSPLNGGTDTQYF. The CDR3 nucleotides are TGTGCCAGCAGTCCTCTAAACGGAGGCACAGATACGCAGTATTTT. The chain carries TRBV6-8 and TRBJ2-3; D gene unclear. The V end lost 5 bases, the J end lost 1 base, and 13 bases lay between the germline ends. This CDR3 spans 15 amino acids. The germline CDR1 and CDR2 sequences are MNHGY and SAAAGT.

Comment on this clonotype: This may arise from a read error, as a much more abundant clone is one base away. The CDR3 carries no conserved terminal phenylalanine or tryptophan, so it likely arises from a read error. This chain uses TRBV27 with TRBJ2-5; D possibly matches TRBD1 or TRBD2 (5 bases each). CDR1 is MNHEY and CDR2 is SMNVEV in the germline V gene (reference sequence). V was shortened by 2 bases and J by 5 bases, with 12 bases between the two germline ends. This CDR3 region has 14 residues. The CDR3 DNA is TGTGCCAGCAGTTTACGGCAAGAGGGGGAGACCCAGTACTTA. This gives the protein CASSLRQEGETQYL.

This clonotype came up a few times. The chain is built from TRBV7-7 and TRBJ2-5, with D perhaps matching TRBD2 (5 bases). CDR3 length: 13 residues. Germline CDR1 is SSHAT and CDR2 is FNYEAQ (reference sequence). The V end lost 3 bases, the J end lost 2 bases, and 7 bases lay between the germline ends. The CDR3 here is CASSFAGQETQYF. CDR3 DNA: TGTGCCAGCAGCTTCGCGGGTCAAGAGACCCAGTACTTC.

The gene calls are TRBV20-1 and TRBJ2-5; D gene uncertain. Germline-derived CDR1 and CDR2 are DFQATT and SNEGSKA (reference sequence). V was shortened by 6 bases and J by 6 bases, with 17 bases between the two germline ends. CDR3 size: 13 residues. The CDR3 DNA is TGCAGTGCCCAGACCCGGGCCGTACAGACCCAGTACTTC. This codes for CSAQTRAVQTQYF.

This clonotype was detected only a few times. This chain uses TRBV15 with TRBJ1-4; 8 nucleotides agree with TRBD1. This CDR3 is 14 amino acids long. Looked up from germline, CDR1 is LNHNV and CDR2 is YYDKDF (reference sequence). Unmatched junction bases numbered 6, after V lost 4 bases and J lost 8 bases. The CDR3 protein is CATSNRGIEEKLFF. The CDR3 coding sequence is TGTGCCACCAGCAACAGGGGGATAGAGGAAAAACTGTTTTTT.

V is TRBV2 and J is TRBJ2-3; no clear D gene. The length of the CDR3 is 15 residues. Germline V lookup: CDR1 SNHLY, CDR2 FYNNEI. Between the trimmed V and J ends, which lost 7 bases and 2 bases, there was a span of 16 bases. The CDR3 DNA follows: TGTGCCAGCACCCCCTCGGCTCTTTCCACAGATACGCAGTATTTT. As protein: CASTPSALSTDTQYF.

This clonotype was detected once. The germline gene is not matched at one end of the junction; a read error may be the cause. The V and J genes are TRBV15 and TRBJ2-2; D is possibly TRBD1 or TRBD2 (5 bases each). The CDR3 has 16 amino acids. CDR1 and CDR2 (germline): LNHNV, YYDKDF (reference sequence). Written as DNA, the CDR3 is TGTGCCACCAGAAGAGATCTCTGGGGGTACACCGGGGAGCTGTTTTTT. Residues: CATRRDLWGYTGELFF.

This chain joins TRBV6-5 and TRBJ1-2; D may be TRBD1 (6 bases). Per germline, CDR1 MNHEY and CDR2 SVGAGI. The CDR3 sequence is 12 residues long. Deletions cut 4 bases from V and 8 bases from J, with 11 bases between. The DNA for the CDR3 is TGTGCCAGCAGTTCGTCGACAGGCGGCTACACCTTC. Residues: CASSSSTGGYTF.

Remarks on this clonotype: A single base separates this from a much larger clone, so it may be a read error. As the CDR3 is not closed by the conserved phenylalanine or tryptophan, this likely results from a read error. V and J are TRBV7-6 and TRBJ2-5, with 7 positions matching TRBD1. With 2 bases clipped from V and 5 bases from J, the junction kept 8 bases outside the gene matches. CDR3 length equals 15 residues. The germline V gene encodes CDR1 SGHVS and CDR2 FNYEAQ. The CDR3 coding sequence is TGTGCCAGCAGCTTACGACAGGGTATCGGGGAGACCCAGTACTTA. This codes for CASSLRQGIGETQYL.

This clonotype has a count of ten or more. J is TRBJ1-5 and V is TRBV12-3 or TRBV12-4, with TRBD1 as a possible D gene (5 bases). V was shortened by 7 bases and J by 5 bases, with 9 bases between the two germline ends. The CDR3 is 12 residues long. The CDR3 sequence: CASNQGDQPQHF. The CDR3 nucleotides are TGTGCCAGCAATCAGGGTGATCAGCCCCAGCATTTT.

A note on this clonotype: The junction shows a germline mismatch at one end, possibly a read error. The chain employs TRBV18 and TRBJ1-1, with a weak D call TRBD1 (5 bases). The CDR3 length is 13 residues. CDR1 KGHSH and CDR2 LQKENI come from the germline V gene. CDR3 DNA sequence: TGTGACAGCTCCCCCGGGGGGAACACTGAAGCTTTCTTT. Protein: CDSSPGGNTEAFF.

This chain joins TRBV20-1 and TRBJ2-5; D may be TRBD2 (5 bases). The V gene's germline CDR1 is DFQATT and CDR2 SNEGSKA (reference sequence). V was pared by 5 bases and J by 13 bases, with 14 bases between. CDR3 length: 10 amino acids. In DNA, the CDR3 is TGCAGTGCTGGAGGACTCCCTACGTACTTC. Translated, it gives CSAGGLPTYF.

This clonotype was counted only a few times. The chain links TRBV7-9 to TRBJ1-5; D perhaps matches TRBD1 (6 bases). Trimming shortened V by 6 bases and J by 5 bases, and 11 bases separated the two germline ends. The germline V gene encodes CDR1 SEHNR and CDR2 FQNEAQ (reference sequence). This CDR3 spans 13 amino acids. CDR3 DNA sequence: TGTGCCAGCAGGAGCGCAGGGGATCAGCCCCAGCATTTT. Translated: CASRSAGDQPQHF.

V gene TRBV14 combines with J gene TRBJ2-3; 8 nucleotides match TRBD2. There are 15 residues in the CDR3. V lost 4 bases and J lost 0; bases outside the gene matches: 3. CDR1 is SGHDN and CDR2 is FVKESK in the germline V gene. This CDR3 is CASSPGTRSTDTQYF. The DNA of the CDR3 is TGTGCCAGCAGCCCCGGGACTAGAAGCACAGATACGCAGTATTTT.

As for this clonotype: Because the CDR3 is missing its conserved closing phenylalanine or tryptophan, this is likely a read error. The chain joins TRBV24-1 to TRBJ2-1; 11 bases are shared with TRBD2. The CDR3 contains 17 residues. Per germline, CDR1 KGHDR and CDR2 SFDVKD. V lost 3 bases and J lost 6; bases outside the gene matches: 9. The CDR3 nucleotides read TGTGCCACCAGTGATCCTTTGACTAGCGGGGTTCCCAATGAGCAGTTCTTA. Protein sequence: CATSDPLTSGVPNEQFL.

This clonotype was seen only a few times. The rearrangement links TRBV24-1 to TRBJ1-1, with D possibly being TRBD1 (5 bases). Trimming took off 5 bases at V and 2 bases at J, with 11 bases between the two ends. This CDR3 has 14 residues. Per germline, CDR1 KGHDR and CDR2 SFDVKD. CDR3: CATSAPGQNTEAFF. As DNA, the CDR3 is TGTGCCACCAGTGCCCCAGGACAAAACACTGAAGCTTTCTTT.

V and J are TRBV5-1 and TRBJ2-1; 9 bases agree with TRBD1. Germline V gene data show CDR1 as SGHRS and CDR2 as YFSETQ. The length of the CDR3 is 15 residues. J was trimmed by 4 bases and V by 5 bases; bases with no gene match: 7. CDR3 protein: CASSPFGTGYNEQFF. CDR3 DNA sequence: TGCGCCAGCAGTCCTTTTGGGACAGGGTACAATGAGCAGTTCTTC.

V usage is TRBV5-4 and J usage is TRBJ2-1; D not resolved. The CDR3 covers 14 residues. CDR1 is SGHNT, CDR2 YYREEE, per germline (reference sequence). V lost 4 bases and J 1 base, leaving 9 bases between the germline ends. CDR3 in DNA: TGTGCCAGCAGCCACCAATCTTCCTACAATGAGCAGTTCTTC. Translated, it gives CASSHQSSYNEQFF.

The chain has TRBV19 and TRBJ2-3, with D unresolved. From germline, CDR1 is LNHDA and CDR2 SQIVND (reference sequence). The CDR3 totals 16 residues. The V gene lost 5 bases and the J gene lost 2 bases, with 17 bases spanning the gap. The DNA for the CDR3 is TGTGCCAGTAGTCAATTCCTTATGAAGAACACAGATACGCAGTATTTT. This gives the protein CASSQFLMKNTDTQYF.

The V call is TRBV28, the J call TRBJ1-6; no reliable D call. This CDR3 has 15 residues. CDR1 is MDHEN and CDR2 is SYDVKM in the germline V gene. The V end was cut by 7 bases, the J end by 5 bases, with 15 bases between. CDR3 in amino acids: CASNGIGRNNSPLHF. The CDR3 DNA is TGTGCCAGCAACGGGATAGGGAGGAATAATTCACCCCTCCACTTT.

In this sample, this clonotype turned up many times. The chain is built from TRBV6-5 and TRBJ2-2; possibly TRBD1 for D (5 bases). The CDR3 consists of 17 residues. The germline CDR1 and CDR2 sequences are MNHEY and SVGAGI. Trimming took off 2 bases at V and 6 bases at J, with 19 bases between the two ends. CDR3 bases: TGTGCCAGCAGTTACGAAAGCCGTTTCAGGGATGCCGGGGAGCTGTTTTTT. Translation gives CASSYESRFRDAGELFF.

This clonotype showed up just a few times. V gene TRBV18 combines with J gene TRBJ2-3; TRBD2 matches 9 bases. The CDR3 extends over 13 amino acids. Germline CDR1 KGHSH, CDR2 LQKENI. Unmatched junction bases numbered 5, after V lost 11 bases and J lost 2 bases. CDR3 DNA: TGTGCCGGCCTAGCGGGGACCACAGATACGCAGTATTTT. This codes for CAGLAGTTDTQYF. Based on the CDR3 plus reference TRBV18 and TRBJ2-3, the full variable domain is NAGVMQNPRHLVRRRGQEARLRCSPMKGHSHVYWYRQLPEEGLKFMVYLQKENIIDESGMPKERFSAEFPKEGPSILRIQQVVRGDSAAYFCAGLAGTTDTQYFGPGTRLTVL.